The 9 T cell receptor beta chains listed next were all sequenced from one sample in a study of cytomegalovirus exposure and HLA in healthy donors (TCRdb year 2017). Library preparation employed the immunoSEQ multiplex PCR assay. For the multiplex PCR, a mixture combining 60 forward primers for TCR Vbeta segments and 13 reverse primers for TCR Jbeta segments was used. What TCRdb holds here is the immuneACCESS table cut down to in-frame rearrangements. Part of the clones is not present; checked against another copy, under half of the missing clones reflect an unresolved V gene, and the others are unexplained. Across this sample there are approximately 170,000 clones, with around three quarters seen only once. The ten largest clones represent over 0.95% of the sample. The sequenced sample consisted of PBMCs. The receptor set was obtained from a woman aged 40 to 49 in good health and CMV-seronegative.

This rearrangement joins TRBV10-3 to TRBJ2-7; TRBD1 aligns across 10 bases. V shed 11 bases and J 4 bases; nucleotides not matched to a gene: 11. The CDR3 loop spans 14 amino acids. Germline V gene sequence: CDR1 ENHRY, CDR2 SYGVKD. In DNA, the CDR3 is TGTGCCGTTCATCCAGGGACAGGGGTATACGAGCAGTACTTC. The encoded protein is CAVHPGTGVYEQYF.

This sequence joins TRBV28 and TRBJ2-6; D gene uncertain. The CDR3 contains 19 residues. Germline values: CDR1 MDHEN, CDR2 SYDVKM. Deletions cut 1 base from V and 0 bases from J, with 16 bases between. This CDR3 is CASSLFFSGLVSGANVLTF. The CDR3 nucleotides read TGTGCCAGCAGTTTATTTTTCTCAGGTTTGGTCTCTGGGGCCAACGTCCTGACTTTC.

This chain links TRBV5-1 with TRBJ2-1; 8 bases map to TRBD2. This CDR3 comprises 15 residues. After removal of 1 base from V and 8 bases from J, the junction contained 8 bases not matched to a gene. Looked up from germline, CDR1 is SGHRS and CDR2 is YFSETQ. The CDR3 sequence: CASSLTGGPTDEQFF. Here the CDR3 DNA reads TGCGCCAGCAGCTTGACGGGAGGGCCAACCGATGAGCAGTTCTTC. The full variable domain, in which reference TRBV5-1 and TRBJ2-1 provide the parts outside the CDR3, is KAGVTQTPRYLIKTRGQQVTLSCSPISGHRSVSWYQQTPGQGLQFLFEYFSETQRNKGNFPGRFSGRQFSNSRSEMNVSTLELGDSALYLCASSLTGGPTDEQFFGPGTRLTVL.

V gene TRBV30 combines with J gene TRBJ1-5; D remains unclear. V was trimmed by 0 bases and J by 4 bases, leaving 7 bases between them. The CDR3 runs to 13 residues. Germline V CDR1 and CDR2: GTSNPN, SVGIG (reference sequence). The CDR3 reads CAWSVGGNQPQHF. CDR3 nucleotides: TGTGCCTGGAGTGTCGGAGGTAATCAGCCCCAGCATTTT.

The chain links TRBV30 to TRBJ1-2; the D gene is possibly TRBD1 (5 bases). V lost 2 bases, J lost 11 bases, and 12 bases lay in between. In germline, CDR1 is GTSNPN, CDR2 SVGIG (reference sequence). This CDR3 spans 11 amino acids. The CDR3 spells CAWSSGGPYTF. CDR3 nucleotide sequence: TGTGCCTGGAGTTCCGGGGGTCCGTACACCTTC.

This clone has just a few counts. The rearrangement uses TRBV5-6 and TRBJ2-3, with a possible D match to TRBD2 (6 bases). The CDR3 consists of 15 residues. The germline CDR1 and CDR2 sequences are SGHDT and YYEEEE. Trimming stripped 0 bases from V and 1 base from J, with 9 bases between. This CDR3 is CASSLGGGRTDTQYF. The CDR3 DNA is TGTGCCAGCAGCTTGGGGGGAGGTCGCACAGATACGCAGTATTTT.

This clone came up once. This sample also contains other DNA sequences that code for the same CDR3. The chain recombines TRBV2 with TRBJ1-1; a weak D match, TRBD1 (5 bases). Trimming shortened V by 2 bases and J by 2 bases, and 9 bases separated the two germline ends. From germline, CDR1 is SNHLY and CDR2 FYNNEI. The CDR3 is 14 residues long. CDR3 amino acids: CASSEQGVNTEAFF. CDR3 nucleotide sequence: TGTGCCAGCAGTGAACAGGGCGTCAACACTGAAGCTTTCTTT.

The chain has TRBV6-1 and TRBJ2-7; D uncertain. This CDR3 comprises 14 residues. Trimming shortened V by 6 bases and J by 2 bases, and 14 bases separated the two germline ends. Looked up from germline, CDR1 is MNHNS and CDR2 is SASEGT. CDR3 region: CASRSRVSPYEQYF. DNA of the CDR3: TGTGCCAGCAGAAGCCGGGTCTCCCCCTACGAGCAGTACTTC.

The V call is TRBV18, the J call TRBJ1-1, with TRBD1 matching over 10 bases. The CDR3 is 14 amino acids. Losses at the gene ends were 3 bases for V and 7 bases for J; bases not matched to a gene: 5. In germline, CDR1 is KGHSH, CDR2 LQKENI. The CDR3 DNA reads as TGTGCCAGCTCACCCCAGAGGGACAGGGGTGAAGCTTTCTTT. Protein: CASSPQRDRGEAFF.